The 9 T cell receptor beta chains below all came from one sample that was sequenced in a study of blood T cell repertoires in COVID-19 (dated by TCRdb to 2019 to 2021). Receptors were amplified or captured by the immunoSEQ multiplex PCR assay. This immuneACCESS table, as held by TCRdb, lists in-frame sequences with V and J called but not all clones. Of the missing ones, under half trace to an unresolved V gene in checked studies; the others have no known cause. Within this sample are around 86,000 clones, with around 86% of them counted one time only. The ten most abundant clones make up approximately 4.4% of the sample. The sequencing input was peripheral blood. These receptors were taken from a woman of 80 years or more with acute or convalescent COVID-19.

The table lists this clone with a few counts. This chain uses TRBV4-2 with TRBJ2-5; possibly TRBD2 for D (5 bases). The CDR3 spans 15 residues. CDR1 is LGHNA and CDR2 is YNFKEQ in the germline V gene. V was trimmed by 0 bases and J by 3 bases, leaving 11 bases between them. CDR3 nucleotide sequence: TGTGCCAGCAGCCAAGATGGCGGGCGGGAAGAGACCCAGTACTTC. Translation: CASSQDGGREETQYF.

The chain combines TRBV24-1 with TRBJ1-4, with a tentative D call TRBD1 (5 bases). CDR1 is KGHDR and CDR2 is SFDVKD in the germline V gene. This CDR3 spans 23 amino acids. Deletions cut 4 bases from V and 0 bases from J, with 32 bases between. CDR3 residues: CATSEFLAGCSIVADATNEKLFF. The CDR3, as DNA: TGTGCCACCAGTGAATTCTTGGCAGGGTGTTCTATTGTGGCTGATGCAACTAATGAAAAACTGTTTTTT.

V is TRBV2 and J is TRBJ1-1; D might be TRBD1 (6 bases). This CDR3 has 11 residues. Trimming removed 6 bases from V and 11 bases from J, with 13 bases in between. Germline-derived CDR1 and CDR2 are SNHLY and FYNNEI. This CDR3 reads CASRTRGMAFF. The CDR3 DNA follows: TGTGCCAGCAGGACCAGGGGCATGGCTTTCTTT. Variable domain in full (rest from reference TRBV2 and TRBJ1-1): EPEVTQTPSHQVTQMGQEVILRCVPISNHLYFYWYRQILGQKVEFLVSFYNNEISEKSEIFDDQFSVERPDGSNFTLKIRSTKLEDSAMYFCASRTRGMAFFGQGTRLTVV.

In this sample, this clone turned up once. This chain uses TRBV5-1 with TRBJ1-2; no definite D call. Germline CDR1 is SGHRS and CDR2 is YFSETQ. The V end was cut by 3 bases, the J end by 7 bases, with 19 bases between. This CDR3 contains 15 residues. The CDR3: CASSSEGRGGGGYTF. Here the CDR3 DNA reads TGCGCCAGCAGCTCCGAGGGAAGAGGAGGAGGTGGCTACACCTTC. Full variable domain (outside the CDR3, taken from reference TRBV5-1 and TRBJ1-2): KAGVTQTPRYLIKTRGQQVTLSCSPISGHRSVSWYQQTPGQGLQFLFEYFSETQRNKGNFPGRFSGRQFSNSRSEMNVSTLELGDSALYLCASSSEGRGGGGYTFGSGTRLTVV.

The chain carries TRBV30 and TRBJ1-1; TRBD1 aligns across 7 bases. This CDR3 region has 17 residues. Germline CDR1 is GTSNPN and CDR2 is SVGIG (reference sequence). V shed 3 bases and J 5 bases; nucleotides not matched to a gene: 18. The CDR3 DNA follows: TGTGCCTGGAGGCGCCGGGACAGAACCTCGAGGGTAACTGAAGCTTTCTTT. Translated: CAWRRRDRTSRVTEAFF.

The CDR3 region has the DNA TGTGCCAGCAGCTTGCGACTGATGAACACCGGGGAGCTGTTTTTT. Its protein is CASSLRLMNTGELFF. The chain recombines TRBV5-8 with TRBJ2-2; no clear D. The V gene's germline CDR1 is SGHTS and CDR2 YDEGEE. This CDR3 has 15 amino acids. The V end lost 1 base, the J end lost 1 base, and 8 bases lay between the germline ends.

V is TRBV18 and J is TRBJ1-4; D might be TRBD1 (6 bases). CDR1 is KGHSH, CDR2 LQKENI, per germline. The CDR3 loop spans 15 amino acids. Trimming cost V 1 base and J 8 bases, with 14 bases left between them. This CDR3 is CASSPRGGVGEKLFF. Written as DNA, the CDR3 is TGTGCCAGCTCACCACGAGGGGGGGTTGGCGAAAAACTGTTTTTT.

The chain is built from TRBV5-1 and TRBJ1-1, with D maybe TRBD1 (6 bases). V lost 3 bases and J 1 base, leaving 16 bases between the germline ends. This CDR3 has 16 amino acids. CDR1 is SGHRS, CDR2 YFSETQ, per germline. CDR3 region: CASSSNTGLSNTEAFF. CDR3 nucleotides: TGCGCCAGCAGCTCAAATACAGGGTTGTCGAACACTGAAGCTTTCTTT.

The chain combines TRBV13 with TRBJ2-1; no definite D call. The CDR3 has 16 amino acids. Trimming removed 4 bases at V and 4 bases at J, with 17 bases between. Germline CDR1 and CDR2: PRHDT and FYEKMQ (reference sequence). CDR3 amino acids: CASSSSLVATYNEQFF. In DNA form, the CDR3 reads TGTGCCAGCAGCTCCAGCCTAGTGGCCACTTACAATGAGCAGTTCTTC.